These 5 T cell receptor beta chains came from one sample sequenced in a study of T cell repertoires in cytomegalovirus infection. Each CDR3 protein is one row after TCRdb ran MiXCR on the reads. Of hundreds of thousands of distinct CDR3 sequences in the sample, 20% to 25% are singletons; the top ten hold 8%. The specimen sequenced was CD8+ T cells from PBMCs. These TCRs come from a human donor in good health (CMV status not recorded). Some clones in this sample may be carry-over from other donors' samples.

This clonotype was counted between two and nine times. The chain uses TRBV12-3 or TRBV12-4 and TRBJ2-3, with D tentatively TRBD2 (5 bases). The ends were cut back, 3 bases at V and 4 bases at J, with 14 bases in the middle. The CDR3 sequence is 15 residues long. CDR3 in amino acids: CASSFSSRNADTQYF. Written as DNA, the CDR3 is TGTGCCAGCAGTTTTTCTAGCCGGAACGCAGATACGCAGTATTTT.

This clonotype was seen just once. The rearrangement links TRBV29-1 to TRBJ2-1; TRBD1 matches at 9 bases. Germline V gene data show CDR1 as SQVTM and CDR2 as ANQGSEA. V shed 1 base and J 7 bases; nucleotides not matched to a gene: 5. This CDR3 contains 14 residues. The chain's CDR3 is CSVEGTGALNEQFF. CDR3 DNA sequence: TGCAGCGTTGAAGGGACAGGGGCCTTGAATGAGCAGTTCTTC.

This clonotype was observed at least ten times. The chain couples TRBV6-5 to TRBJ2-1, with 7 positions matching TRBD2. This CDR3 is 16 amino acids long. Unmatched junction bases numbered 8, after V lost 2 bases and J lost 4 bases. Germline V CDR1 and CDR2: MNHEY, SVGAGI. The CDR3: CASSYGGTSDYNEQFF. CDR3 coding DNA: TGTGCCAGCAGTTACGGAGGAACTAGCGATTACAATGAGCAGTTCTTC.

The chain carries TRBV11-2 and TRBJ2-1; D is unresolved. V dropped 0 bases and J dropped 6 bases, with 15 bases sitting between them. The CDR3 sequence is 16 residues long. Germline loops: CDR1 SGHAT, CDR2 FQNNGV. The CDR3 nucleotides are TGTGCCAGCAGCTTAGACGCGTGGCGAGAGTCCAATGAGCAGTTCTTC. It is translated as CASSLDAWRESNEQFF.

About this clonotype: It may be a read error: a sequence one base away is much more abundant. The rearrangement joins TRBV25-1 to TRBJ2-3; 7 nucleotides align to TRBD1. The germline CDR1 and CDR2 sequences are MGHDK and SYGVNS. This CDR3 comprises 15 residues. Trimming cost V 4 bases and J 4 bases; bases outside gene matches: 8. CDR3 sequence (DNA): TGTGCCAGCAGTGCGACAGGGACGACGGCAGATACGCAGTATTTT. This sequence encodes CASSATGTTADTQYF.